This TCR beta chain was recorded in a study of blood T cell repertoires in COVID-19. Study-wide context: Both acute and convalescent COVID-19 samples were obtained from the United States, Italy and Spain.

The CDR3 loop spans 16 amino acids. The V and J ends lost 1 base and 2 bases, in that order; junction bases with no gene match: 6. Germline V gene sequence: CDR1 MGHRA, CDR2 YSYEKL. Per the study methods: The authors estimated nucleated cell counts from reference gene primer amplification. Some clones are missing from TCRdb's copy, which holds only in-frame ones; the method was immunoSEQ multiplex PCR. V and J calls and clone size are copied from that table; D and trimming were computed from the DNA. The table lists under 200,000 clones, around 90% of them singletons. The sample comprised peripheral blood. V is TRBV4-1 and J is TRBJ1-1, with TRBD1 matching over 8 bases. The clonotype was recovered from a man aged 45 to 65 with acute or convalescent COVID-19. CDR3 sequence: CASSQGQGAFNTEAFF. For the CDR3, the DNA is TGCGCCAGCAGCCAAGGTCAGGGGGCATTCAACACTGAAGCTTTCTTT.